This T cell receptor (beta chain) comes out of a study of long-term antiretroviral therapy in people with HIV. Sequencing relied on immunoSEQ assay v3.0, run at survey level. The target of sequencing was 40,000-50,000 T-cell genomes per sample. Only in-frame clones appear in the TCRdb table, and some are missing; sequencing was by immunoSEQ multiplex PCR. This repertoire shows about 28,000 clones, roughly 84% found once; its top ten account for around 4.9%. Germline loops: CDR1 SGHRS, CDR2 YFSETQ. This CDR3 comprises 13 residues. V lost 3 bases and J 9 bases, leaving 13 bases between the germline ends.

The TCR originated in a woman in her twenties or thirties with HIV. The sequenced sample was unsorted PBMCs, obtained 0.8 years after starting antiretroviral therapy. The chain joins TRBV5-1 to TRBJ2-1; D perhaps matches TRBD2 (6 bases). CDR3 sequence: CASSSDLGGEQFF. The DNA of the CDR3 is TGCGCCAGCAGCTCCGACCTCGGGGGTGAGCAGTTCTTC. Full variable domain (outside the CDR3, taken from reference TRBV5-1 and TRBJ2-1): KAGVTQTPRYLIKTRGQQVTLSCSPISGHRSVSWYQQTPGQGLQFLFEYFSETQRNKGNFPGRFSGRQFSNSRSEMNVSTLELGDSALYLCASSSDLGGEQFFGPGTRLTVL.